A single T cell receptor beta chain is shown here with its context. Its specificity is unknown. Use of 60 Vbeta and 13 Jbeta primers characterized the PCR. Repertoires were generated with immunoSEQ multiplex PCR, while TCRdb's copy carries only in-frame clones and drops some. The table lists approximately 110,000 clones, roughly 85% of them singletons. With V trimmed by 3 bases and J by 2 bases, 7 bases remained unmatched. Germline CDR1 reads KGHSH; CDR2 reads LQKENI. The length of the CDR3 is 15 residues. The sample is drawn from a study of cytomegalovirus exposure and HLA in healthy donors. Study results and caveats: In a later analysis, common viral pathogens appeared linked to several of the most significant clusters.

Specimen: PBMCs. The chain links TRBV18 to TRBJ2-7, with 7 bases matching TRBD2. This TCR derives from a middle-aged woman in good health and CMV-seronegative. The CDR3 reads CASSPLTSLPYEQYF. CDR3 bases: TGTGCCAGCTCACCGCTGACTAGCTTACCCTACGAGCAGTACTTC.